Listed below are T cell receptor beta chains from one sample, sequenced in a study of cytomegalovirus exposure and HLA in healthy donors. Some clones are missing from TCRdb's copy, which holds only in-frame ones; the method was immunoSEQ multiplex PCR. The sample consists of 150,000 to 200,000 clones, roughly 84% of them appearing once. Input material: PBMCs. These receptors all stem from a woman in her forties or fifties in good health and CMV-seropositive. Each CDR3 is given with its conserved first and last residue. Each record gives: V gene, clone size, J gene, D gene, CDR3 protein, CDR3 DNA. A D gene is named only where the DNA matches it firmly. Rows give clone size only sometimes, using once, few, many, or a class for an expanded clone.

TRBV10-1,-,TRBJ2-1,TRBD1,CASSERDRGRSDEQFF,TGCGCCAGCAGTGAGAGGGACAGGGGGCGTAGTGATGAGCAGTTCTTC
TRBV28,few,TRBJ2-7,-,CASTGPYEQYF,TGTGCCAGCACAGGGCCCTACGAGCAGTACTTC
TRBV2,once,TRBJ2-7,-,CVCKQKAAYEQYF,TGTGTTTGCAAGCAGAAGGCGGCATACGAGCAGTACTTC
TRBV5-1,-,TRBJ2-2,-,CASSLARTGELFF,TGCGCCAGCAGCTTGGCGCGCACCGGGGAGCTGTTTTTT
TRBV7-9,-,TRBJ2-7,-,CASSLAQVREQYF,TGTGCCAGCAGCTTAGCGCAGGTTCGCGAGCAGTACTTC
TRBV27,-,TRBJ2-7,TRBD1,CASRKTGAYEQYF,TGTGCCAGCAGGAAGACAGGGGCATACGAGCAGTACTTC
TRBV7-9,-,TRBJ2-7,TRBD2,CSSSPAGLAVTYEQYF,TGTTCCAGCAGCCCCGCCGGACTAGCGGTTACCTACGAGCAGTACTTC
TRBV7-2,-,TRBJ2-1,TRBD2,CASSADLAGVGFF,TGTGCCAGCAGCGCCGACCTAGCGGGGGTGGGGTTCTTC
TRBV19,-,TRBJ1-4,-,CASRDRNEKLFF,TGTGCCAGTAGGGACAGAAATGAAAAACTGTTTTTT
TRBV5-6,few,TRBJ1-2,-,CASTTSQLNYGYTF,TGTGCCAGCACAACATCACAGCTAAACTATGGCTACACCTTC
TRBV15,few,TRBJ1-2,-,CATSRDQYGYTF,TGTGCCACCAGCAGAGATCAGTATGGCTACACCTTC
TRBV7-8,-,TRBJ1-1,-,CASSELGGTEAFF,TGTGCCAGCAGCGAACTGGGGGGCACTGAAGCTTTCTTT
TRBV7-6,once,TRBJ2-2,TRBD1,CASSLGTGGLTGELFF,TGTGCCAGCAGCTTAGGGACAGGGGGCCTCACCGGGGAGCTGTTTTTT
TRBV5-4,few,TRBJ1-2,TRBD1,CASSSGTGGLNGYTF,TGTGCCAGCAGCTCAGGGACAGGGGGATTAAATGGCTACACCTTC
TRBV30,-,TRBJ1-5,-,CASAIAANQPQHF,TGTGCCTCCGCGATAGCAGCGAATCAGCCCCAGCATTTT
TRBV4-3,-,TRBJ2-7,TRBD1,CASSHVGQGTYEQYF,TGCGCCAGCAGCCACGTGGGACAGGGAACGTACGAGCAGTACTTC
TRBV7-2,few,TRBJ2-1,-,CASSPDRLREQFF,TGTGCCAGCAGCCCTGACAGGCTAAGGGAGCAGTTCTTC
TRBV4-1,once,TRBJ1-3,TRBD1,CASSPGQGGGNTIYF,TGCGCCAGCAGCCCGGGACAGGGGGGCGGAAACACCATATATTTT
TRBV19,-,TRBJ1-1,TRBD1,CASSPGTGWNTEAFF,TGTGCCAGTAGTCCCGGGACAGGGTGGAACACTGAAGCTTTCTTT
TRBV5-1,-,TRBJ1-3,-,CASSPSRGGRGNTIYF,TGCGCCAGCAGCCCTTCGCGGGGCGGCCGTGGAAACACCATATATTTT
TRBV27,-,TRBJ2-1,TRBD2,CASRPGLAGSYNEQFF,TGTGCCAGCAGACCGGGACTAGCGGGCTCCTACAATGAGCAGTTCTTC
TRBV7-2,-,TRBJ2-1,TRBD2,CASSQARGGYNEQFF,TGTGCCAGCAGCCAAGCCCGCGGGGGTTACAATGAGCAGTTCTTC
TRBV5-4,-,TRBJ1-4,-,CASSQDGGEGEKLFF,TGTGCCAGCAGCCAAGACGGGGGGGAAGGGGAAAAACTGTTTTTT
TRBV30,-,TRBJ2-7,-,CAWTGTSYEQYF,TGTGCCTGGACTGGGACTTCCTACGAGCAGTACTTC
TRBV19,-,TRBJ2-7,TRBD1,CASSMSGDRFYEQYF,TGTGCCAGTAGTATGTCGGGGGACAGGTTCTACGAGCAGTACTTC
TRBV7-6,-,TRBJ1-2,TRBD1,CASSPRTGAGYGYTF,TGTGCCAGCAGCCCACGGACAGGGGCGGGGTATGGCTACACCTTC
TRBV6-5,-,TRBJ2-1,-,CASGQPTPGEQFF,TGTGCCAGCGGACAGCCGACCCCGGGAGAGCAGTTCTTC
TRBV7-9,-,TRBJ2-1,-,CASRLPRTSPNEQFF,TGTGCCAGCCGCCTCCCTAGGACTTCCCCCAATGAGCAGTTCTTC
TRBV28,-,TRBJ1-5,-,CASSLGRGGSNNQPQHF,TGTGCCAGCAGTTTAGGTCGGGGGGGTTCGAACAATCAGCCCCAGCATTTT
TRBV30,-,TRBJ2-5,-,CAWGRGREETQYF,TGTGCCTGGGGGCGGGGGCGGGAAGAGACCCAGTACTTC
TRBV19,-,TRBJ2-4,TRBD1,CASSQGASKNIQYF,TGTGCCAGTAGCCAGGGGGCTTCCAAAAACATTCAGTACTTC
TRBV7-2,-,TRBJ1-6,TRBD1,CASSWGTGNSPLHF,TGTGCCAGCAGCTGGGGGACAGGGAATTCACCCCTCCACTTT
TRBV11-2,-,TRBJ2-7,-,CASSPSGGEQYF,TGTGCCAGCAGCCCTAGTGGGGGCGAGCAGTACTTC
TRBV7-2,-,TRBJ2-3,TRBD1,CASSSGTGPVTDTQYF,TGTGCCAGCAGCTCGGGGACAGGGCCTGTCACAGATACGCAGTATTTT
TRBV11-3,-,TRBJ2-2,-,CASSPQGTGELFF,TGTGCCAGCAGCCCCCAGGGGACCGGGGAGCTGTTTTTT
TRBV7-3,-,TRBJ2-2,-,CASSFGVGELFF,TGTGCCAGCAGCTTCGGGGTCGGGGAGCTGTTTTTT
TRBV11-2,-,TRBJ2-1,TRBD2,CASSLRRLAGGLNEQFF,TGTGCCAGCAGCTTACGGCGCCTAGCGGGGGGGCTCAATGAGCAGTTCTTC
TRBV5-4,-,TRBJ1-2,TRBD1,CASRKTGALKGYTF,TGTGCCAGCAGAAAAACAGGGGCGTTGAAAGGCTACACCTTC
TRBV13,-,TRBJ1-1,-,CASSQPTRLNTEAFF,TGTGCCAGCAGCCAACCCACGAGACTAAACACTGAAGCTTTCTTT
TRBV9,-,TRBJ2-2,-,CASSVAKSGVGTGELFF,TGTGCCAGCAGCGTAGCTAAATCAGGGGTCGGGACCGGGGAGCTGTTTTTT
TRBV29-1,once,TRBJ2-1,TRBD2,CSVEGLAGGTEQFF,TGCAGCGTTGAAGGACTAGCGGGGGGGACTGAGCAGTTCTTC
TRBV27,-,TRBJ1-2,TRBD1,CASSPWTGGGGYTF,TGTGCCAGCAGTCCCTGGACAGGGGGCGGTGGCTACACCTTC
TRBV2,-,TRBJ2-3,-,CASSELELGPQIGTQYF,TGTGCCAGCAGTGAACTTGAACTCGGCCCACAGATAGGTACGCAGTATTTT
TRBV5-1,-,TRBJ1-1,-,CASSLDRASEAFF,TGCGCCAGCAGCTTGGACAGGGCGTCTGAAGCTTTCTTT
TRBV6-1,once,TRBJ2-3,TRBD2,CASRKLAESTDTQYF,TGTGCCAGCAGAAAGCTAGCGGAATCCACAGATACGCAGTATTTT
TRBV19,-,TRBJ1-5,-,CASSSGGLDNQPQHF,TGTGCCAGTAGTAGCGGGGGGCTGGACAATCAGCCCCAGCATTTT
TRBV5-5,-,TRBJ2-4,TRBD2,CASSQGEGNIQYF,TGTGCCAGCAGCCAAGGGGAGGGAAACATTCAGTACTTC
TRBV5-4,-,TRBJ2-3,TRBD2,CASSFVGGGAITDTQYF,TGTGCCAGCAGCTTCGTGGGCGGGGGGGCCATAACAGATACGCAGTATTTT
TRBV18,few,TRBJ2-2,TRBD1,CASSPPTGRETGELFF,TGTGCCAGCTCACCCCCGACAGGGAGAGAGACCGGGGAGCTGTTTTTT